This TCR beta chain was documented in a study of radiation and T cells in renal cell carcinoma. Study as a whole: Nephrectomy followed 15 Gy stereotactic body radiation by 4 weeks.

Findings and caveats of the study: In blood, top tumor clones expanded by 2 weeks, shrinking by 4. Baseline intratumoral clonotype presence is unknown without pretreatment biopsies.

This clone came up a few times. Its antigen is unidentified. V lost 3 bases and J lost 2; bases outside the gene matches: 7. The CDR3 length is 16 residues. CDR1 GTSNPN and CDR2 SVGIG come from the germline V gene (reference sequence). Indicated time point: baseline pretreatment blood. Treatment meaning: 15 Gy SBRT to primary tumor, nephrectomy 4 weeks later. After SBRT, blood was collected at 2 and 4 weeks, plus baseline. Measured with immunoSEQ multiplex PCR; TCRdb has only the in-frame clones, and not every one. The repertoire holds 130,000 to 150,000 clones, with roughly nine tenths as singletons. This receptor was obtained from a woman aged 70-85 years with renal cell carcinoma. This chain uses TRBV30 with TRBJ1-5; 10 bases agree with TRBD1. This specimen consisted of blood, obtained from a patient whose treatment included radiotherapy and nephrectomy. The CDR3 protein is CAWRVTGTGGNQPQHF. In DNA, the CDR3 is TGTGCCTGGAGGGTTACCGGGACAGGGGGCAATCAGCCCCAGCATTTT.